This T cell receptor beta chain was observed in a study of T cell responses to AZD1222 COVID-19 vaccine. About the study: Pooled samples include second doses given at about 4 or 12 weeks.

This clone was counted once. Method: immunoSEQ multiplex PCR; TCRdb's copy keeps in-frame clones and lacks some. The table shows 150,000 or so clones, with approximately 85% occurring only once. Germline V gene lookup returns CDR1 SNHLY and CDR2 FYNNEI. There are 14 residues in the CDR3. V was pared by 3 bases and J by 8 bases, with 16 bases between. This chain links TRBV2 with TRBJ1-2; D gene uncertain. This sequence was found in an adult in good health. The sequenced sample was peripheral blood, obtained on day 0 of AZD1222 vaccination. This CDR3 reads CASSEKVEISGYTF. The CDR3 DNA is TGTGCCAGCAGTGAGAAGGTAGAGATCTCCGGCTACACCTTC.